In this sample, the clone carrying this T cell receptor beta chain turned up many times. The antigen is not known. The data were obtained in a study of CD8+CD57+ T cells in acquired aplastic anemia. Whole-study findings and limits: Patients and controls shared approximately 30 CD8+ CDR3 sequences.

The CDR3 loop spans 16 amino acids. Trimming cost V 0 bases and J 4 bases, with 15 bases left between them. Looked up from germline, CDR1 is MNHEY and CDR2 is SVGAGI. Genomic DNA constituted the template upon which TCR beta VDJ and CDR3 profiling was performed. Using its own MiXCR run on the reads, TCRdb lists one record per CDR3 protein. The table lists around 200,000 distinct CDR3 sequences, 40% to 60% of them singletons. The authors sequenced patients whose flow cytometry had shown CD8+CD57+ cell expansion. Receipt of therapy had not occurred in any patient by the time of blood sampling. The sequence was obtained from a human donor with aplastic anemia. Source material: sorted CD4+, CD8+, or CD8+CD57+ T cells (not recorded which) from PBMCs. V gene TRBV6-5 combines with J gene TRBJ1-1; no clear D. The CDR3 region has the DNA TGTGCCAGCAGTTACTCGAAGGTGGTGAAAGGCACTGAAGCTTTCTTT. It specifies CASSYSKVVKGTEAFF.